Listed here are 17 T cell receptor beta chains from one sample, sequenced in a study of PD-L1 blockade in urothelial cancer (dated by TCRdb to about 2017). The method behind the library was the immunoSEQ multiplex PCR assay. TCRdb limited this immuneACCESS table to in-frame rearrangements with V and J called. A share of clones is missing; checked studies link under half to unresolved V genes, and the rest is unexplained. Across this sample there are 49,000 or so clones, with 86% seen only once. Approximately 21% of the sample is in the top ten clones. This specimen's time point label, per the study, means: pretreatment peripheral blood. The sample here was PBMCs, taken around atezolizumab (anti-PD-L1) treatment. The receptor source for this set is a man between 60 and 75 years old with urothelial cancer.

Turning to this clone: One end of the junction is discordant with germline, which a read error may explain. This rearrangement joins TRBV18 to TRBJ2-5; a possible D gene is TRBD2 (6 bases). Germline CDR1 and CDR2: KGHSH and LQKENI. This CDR3 is 12 amino acids long. The CDR3 sequence is CASSYLRETQYF. The CDR3 DNA reads as TGTGCCAGCTCTTATCTCCGGGAGACTCAGTACTTC.

This sequence joins TRBV2 and TRBJ2-3; tentatively, D is TRBD1 (6 bases). Germline V gives CDR1 SNHLY, CDR2 FYNNEI. The CDR3 totals 14 residues. V was shortened by 6 bases and J by 0 bases, with 10 bases between the two germline ends. The CDR3 sequence is CASRDRVSTDTQYF. CDR3 bases: TGTGCCAGCAGGGACAGAGTAAGCACAGATACGCAGTATTTT. The full variable domain, with the rest looked up from reference TRBV2 and TRBJ2-3, is EPEVTQTPSHQVTQMGQEVILRCVPISNHLYFYWYRQILGQKVEFLVSFYNNEISEKSEIFDDQFSVERPDGSNFTLKIRSTKLEDSAMYFCASRDRVSTDTQYFGPGTRLTVL.

This clone was observed a single time. As DNA, the CDR3 is TGCGCCAGCAGCCAAACTAGCGGGATTAATGAGCAGTTCTTC. Translated: CASSQTSGINEQFF. V usage is TRBV5-1 and J usage is TRBJ2-1, with TRBD2 matching 10 bases. V dropped 4 bases and J dropped 7; count of bases not matched to a gene: 5. The germline V gene has CDR1 SGHRS and CDR2 YFSETQ. The CDR3 runs 14 residues.

V usage is TRBV30 and J usage is TRBJ2-5; 9 nucleotides align to TRBD2. The germline gives CDR1 GTSNPN, CDR2 SVGIG (reference sequence). CDR3 length: 14 amino acids. Losses at the gene ends were 5 bases for V and 3 bases for J; bases not matched to a gene: 7. This chain's CDR3 is CAWGGLASEETQYF. The CDR3 coding sequence is TGTGCCTGGGGCGGACTAGCGTCAGAAGAGACCCAGTACTTC.

This chain links TRBV30 with TRBJ1-2; the D gene is possibly TRBD1 (5 bases). The CDR3 is 13 residues long. The ends were cut back, 4 bases at V and 8 bases at J, with 17 bases in the middle. Looked up from germline, CDR1 is GTSNPN and CDR2 is SVGIG (reference sequence). The CDR3: CAWIQRAGEGYTF. The CDR3 DNA is TGTGCCTGGATTCAACGCGCGGGGGAGGGCTACACCTTC.

The J gene is TRBJ1-2, the V gene TRBV29-1, with TRBD1 as a possible D gene (5 bases). This CDR3 has 13 residues. V gave up 4 bases and J gave up 4 bases, with 13 bases separating them. Germline V lookup: CDR1 SQVTM, CDR2 ANQGSEA. The CDR3 DNA is TGCAGCGTTGGATCACAGGTCTCCTATGGCTACACCTTC. As protein: CSVGSQVSYGYTF.

This rearrangement joins TRBV10-1 to TRBJ2-1; 12 bases are a match to TRBD2. This CDR3 has 16 residues. In germline, CDR1 is WNHNN, CDR2 SYGVQD (reference sequence). The V and J ends lost 4 bases and 0 bases, in that order; junction bases with no gene match: 1. CDR3 bases: TGCGCCAGCAGTGGACTAGCGGGAGTCTCCTACAATGAGCAGTTCTTC. Encoded protein: CASSGLAGVSYNEQFF.

V and J are TRBV7-9 and TRBJ2-7, with 9 bases matching TRBD2. The CDR3 covers 14 residues. The J segment lost 6 bases and the V segment lost 5 bases, leaving 8 bases of the junction unmatched. CDR1 is SEHNR and CDR2 is FQNEAQ in the germline V gene (reference sequence). CDR3 sequence: CASSPLAGKGEQYF. As DNA, the CDR3 is TGTGCCAGCAGCCCGCTAGCGGGGAAGGGCGAGCAGTACTTC.

The rearrangement links TRBV2 to TRBJ1-5; D unresolved. Germline loops: CDR1 SNHLY, CDR2 FYNNEI. The CDR3 sequence is 14 residues long. Deletions cut 3 bases from V and 10 bases from J, with 16 bases between. Written as DNA, the CDR3 is TGTGCCAGCAGTGACATGGGCCCCCGGGGACCCCAGCATTTT. Translation: CASSDMGPRGPQHF.

This rearrangement joins TRBV5-1 to TRBJ2-1; 7 bases agree with TRBD1. Germline CDR1 is SGHRS and CDR2 is YFSETQ. This CDR3 has 13 residues. V trimming: 0 bases; J trimming: 10 bases; junction bases outside the gene matches: 4. The CDR3 DNA reads TGCGCCAGCAGCTTGGACAGGGGTAGAGAGCAGTTCTTC. The encoded protein is CASSLDRGREQFF.

V and J are TRBV7-2 and TRBJ1-3; the match to TRBD1 covers 7 bases. The CDR3 runs to 15 residues. The ends lost 5 bases at V and 3 bases at J; junction bases unmatched: 7. Germline CDR1 SGHTA, CDR2 FQGNSA. CDR3 in amino acids: CASSLRDSLGNTIYF. The CDR3, as DNA: TGTGCCAGCAGCCTTCGGGACAGTCTTGGAAACACCATATATTTT.

The V call is TRBV6-5, the J call TRBJ1-2; perhaps TRBD1 as D (5 bases). The CDR3 totals 16 residues. Between the trimmed V and J ends, which lost 0 bases and 8 bases, there was a span of 19 bases. The germline CDR1 and CDR2 sequences are MNHEY and SVGAGI. The CDR3 nucleotides are TGTGCCAGCAGTTACTCGTCCGGGCCTCTCGGGGGAGGCTACACCTTC. Protein product: CASSYSSGPLGGGYTF.

This rearrangement joins TRBV30 to TRBJ2-1, with 8 positions matching TRBD1. This CDR3 has 14 amino acids. CDR1 GTSNPN and CDR2 SVGIG come from the germline V gene (reference sequence). Trimming took 2 bases from V and 4 from J; bases not matched to a gene: 4. The chain's CDR3 is CAWSKDREYNEQFF. In DNA, the CDR3 is TGTGCCTGGAGTAAGGACAGGGAGTACAATGAGCAGTTCTTC.

The rearrangement links TRBV4-2 to TRBJ2-1, with 8 bases aligning to TRBD2. Germline V gene data show CDR1 as LGHNA and CDR2 as YNFKEQ. The CDR3 is made up of 15 amino acids. V was clipped by 2 bases and J by 0 bases; unmatched bases: 0. CDR3 in DNA: TGTGCCAGCAGCCAAACTAGCGGCTCCTACAATGAGCAGTTCTTC. This encodes CASSQTSGSYNEQFF.

This chain uses TRBV2 with TRBJ2-5; TRBD2 matches 12 bases. Per germline, CDR1 SNHLY and CDR2 FYNNEI. Germline trimming cut 3 bases from V and 4 bases from J; bases unmatched to any gene: 6. CDR3 size: 16 residues. The CDR3 DNA is TGTGCCAGCAGTGACCCTAGCGGGGGGGGGCGAGAGACCCAGTACTTC. Its protein product is CASSDPSGGGRETQYF. The full variable domain, rest sourced from reference TRBV2 and TRBJ2-5, is EPEVTQTPSHQVTQMGQEVILRCVPISNHLYFYWYRQILGQKVEFLVSFYNNEISEKSEIFDDQFSVERPDGSNFTLKIRSTKLEDSAMYFCASSDPSGGGRETQYFGPGTRLLVL.

The chain couples TRBV4-2 to TRBJ1-2; D unclear. Trimming cost V 1 base and J 8 bases, with 17 bases left between them. CDR1 is LGHNA and CDR2 is YNFKEQ in the germline V gene. CDR3 length equals 15 residues. The CDR3 loop reads CASSQGQSQIPGYTF. DNA for the CDR3: TGTGCCAGCAGCCAAGGGCAGTCCCAAATCCCAGGCTACACCTTC.

This rearrangement joins TRBV6-5 to TRBJ2-3, with D tentatively TRBD2 (5 bases). CDR3 size: 14 residues. V lost 8 bases to trimming and J lost 0 bases, with 12 bases between them. CDR1 and CDR2 (germline): MNHEY, SVGAGI. The CDR3 nucleotides read TGTGCCAGCCGACGGGGAACTAGCACAGATACGCAGTATTTT. It yields the protein CASRRGTSTDTQYF.